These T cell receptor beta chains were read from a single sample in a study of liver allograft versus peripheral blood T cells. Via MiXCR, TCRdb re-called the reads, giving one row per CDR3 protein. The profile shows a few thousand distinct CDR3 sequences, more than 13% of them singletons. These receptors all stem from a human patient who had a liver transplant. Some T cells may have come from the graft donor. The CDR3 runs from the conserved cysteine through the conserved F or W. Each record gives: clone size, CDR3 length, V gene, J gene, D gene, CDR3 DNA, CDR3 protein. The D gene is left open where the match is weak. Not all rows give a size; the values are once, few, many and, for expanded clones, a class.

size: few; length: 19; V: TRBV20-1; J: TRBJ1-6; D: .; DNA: TGCAGTGCTAGACCACTCCCTATTAGTAGTAGTGGTTATAATTCACCCCTCCACTTT; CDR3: CSARPLPISSSGYNSPLHF
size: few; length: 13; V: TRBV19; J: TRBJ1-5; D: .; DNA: TGTGCCAGTAGTAGACAGATTAATCAGCCCCAGCATTTT; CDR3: CASSRQINQPQHF
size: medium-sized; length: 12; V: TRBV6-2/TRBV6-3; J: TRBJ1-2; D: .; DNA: TGTGCCAGCAGTCTGGGCAGCTATGGCTACACCTTC; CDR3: CASSLGSYGYTF
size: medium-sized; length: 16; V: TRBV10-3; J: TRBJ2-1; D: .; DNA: TGTGCCATCAGTGAGTCTGGCGGGGCCTCCTACAATGAGCAGTTCTTC; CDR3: CAISESGGASYNEQFF
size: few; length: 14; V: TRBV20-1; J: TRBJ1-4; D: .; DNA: TGCAGTGCAACGAGGCGGGCTAATGATGAAAAACTGTTTTTT; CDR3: CSATRRANDEKLFF
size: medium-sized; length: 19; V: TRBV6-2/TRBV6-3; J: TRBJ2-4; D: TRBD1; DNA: TGTGCCAGCAGTTACTCTGAGCAGGGGGTAAAGCGGGCCAAAAACATTCAGTACTTC; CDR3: CASSYSEQGVKRAKNIQYF
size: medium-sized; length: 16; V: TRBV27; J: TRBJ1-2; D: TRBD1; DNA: TGTGCCAGCAGTTTTTCGTCGACAGGGTATAACTATGGCTACACCTTC; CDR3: CASSFSSTGYNYGYTF
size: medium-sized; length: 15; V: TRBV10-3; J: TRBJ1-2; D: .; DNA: TGTGCCATCAGTGAATGGGACAAAGCACCCCATGGCTACACCTTC; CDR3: CAISEWDKAPHGYTF
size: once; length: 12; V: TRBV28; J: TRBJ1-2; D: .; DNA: TGTGCCACCTTTAGAGCGGGTATTGGCTACACCTTC; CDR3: CATFRAGIGYTF
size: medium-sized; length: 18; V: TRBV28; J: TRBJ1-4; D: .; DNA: TGTGCCAGCAGTCCGTCATTAGGTTCCAGCCCCTTTGGTGAAAAACTGTTTTTT; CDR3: CASSPSLGSSPFGEKLFF
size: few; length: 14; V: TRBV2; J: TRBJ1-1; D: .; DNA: TGTGCCAGCAGTGAAGGCAGGAAGAACACTGAAGCTTTCTTT; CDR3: CASSEGRKNTEAFF
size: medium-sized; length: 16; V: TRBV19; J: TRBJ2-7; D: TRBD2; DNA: TGTGCCAGTAGTATAGAAGGCAGCGGGAACCCCTACGAGCAGTACTTC; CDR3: CASSIEGSGNPYEQYF
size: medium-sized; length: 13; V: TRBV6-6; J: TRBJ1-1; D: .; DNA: TGTGCCAGCAGTTACGGGTTCGGAGGTGAAGCTTTCTTT; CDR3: CASSYGFGGEAFF
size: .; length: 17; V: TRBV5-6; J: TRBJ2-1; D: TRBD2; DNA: TGTGCCAGCAGCCCTCTAACTAGCGGGGGAGGTTTCAATGAGCAGTTCTTC; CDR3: CASSPLTSGGGFNEQFF
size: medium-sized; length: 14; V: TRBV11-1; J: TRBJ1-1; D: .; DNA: TGTGCCAGCAGCGTAGTGTGGGGGAGAACTGAAGCTTTCTTT; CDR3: CASSVVWGRTEAFF
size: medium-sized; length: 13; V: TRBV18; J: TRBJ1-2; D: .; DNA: TGTGCCAGCTCACCTGGGCAGGGAGATGGCTACACCTTC; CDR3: CASSPGQGDGYTF
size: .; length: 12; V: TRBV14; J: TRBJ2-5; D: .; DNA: TGTGCCAGCAGCCAACTGGGAGAGACCCAGTACTTC; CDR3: CASSQLGETQYF
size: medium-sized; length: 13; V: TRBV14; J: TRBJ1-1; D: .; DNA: TGTGCCAGCAGTCAGGGGTTGGACACTGAAGCTTTCTTT; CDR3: CASSQGLDTEAFF
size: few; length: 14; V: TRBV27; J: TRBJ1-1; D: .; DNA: TGTGCCAGCAGTCCTCGGGATGAAAACACTGAAGCTTTCTTT; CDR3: CASSPRDENTEAFF
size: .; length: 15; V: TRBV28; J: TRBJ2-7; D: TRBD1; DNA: TGTGCCAGCAGTTCCCCGGGACAGACTATCTACGAGCAGTACTTC; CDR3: CASSSPGQTIYEQYF
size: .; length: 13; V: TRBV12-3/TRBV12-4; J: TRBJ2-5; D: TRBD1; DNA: TGTGCCAGCAGCCAGGGGGCACGGCAGACCCAGTACTTC; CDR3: CASSQGARQTQYF
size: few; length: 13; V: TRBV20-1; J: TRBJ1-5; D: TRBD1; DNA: TGCAGTGCGGAACAGGGGGGAAATCAGCCCCAGCATTTT; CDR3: CSAEQGGNQPQHF
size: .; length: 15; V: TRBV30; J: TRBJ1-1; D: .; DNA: TGTGCCTGGAGTCGGACAGCCTGGGGGGACACTGAAGCTTTCTTT; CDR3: CAWSRTAWGDTEAFF
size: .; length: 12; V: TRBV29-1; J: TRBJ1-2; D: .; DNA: TGCAGCGTTGAGGCAGGGGCATCTGGCTACACCTTC; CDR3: CSVEAGASGYTF